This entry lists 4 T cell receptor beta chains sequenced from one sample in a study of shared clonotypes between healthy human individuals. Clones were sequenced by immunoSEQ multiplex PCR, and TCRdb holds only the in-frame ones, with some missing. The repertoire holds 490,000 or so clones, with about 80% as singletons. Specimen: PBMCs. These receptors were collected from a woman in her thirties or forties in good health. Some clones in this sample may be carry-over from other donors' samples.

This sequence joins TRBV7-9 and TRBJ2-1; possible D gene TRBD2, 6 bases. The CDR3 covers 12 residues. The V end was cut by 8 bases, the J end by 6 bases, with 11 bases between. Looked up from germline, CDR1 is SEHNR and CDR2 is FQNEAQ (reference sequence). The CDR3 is CASQGGRNEQFF. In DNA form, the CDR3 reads TGTGCCAGCCAGGGAGGCCGCAATGAGCAGTTCTTC.

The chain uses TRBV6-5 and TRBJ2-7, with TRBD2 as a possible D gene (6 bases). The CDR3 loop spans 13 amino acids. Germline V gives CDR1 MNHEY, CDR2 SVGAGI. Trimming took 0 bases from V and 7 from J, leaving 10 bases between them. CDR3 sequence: CASSYSGGREQYF. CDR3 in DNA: TGTGCCAGCAGTTACTCGGGGGGAAGGGAGCAGTACTTC.

As DNA, the CDR3 is TGTGCCAGCAGTGAAGTTTTAGCGGCGAACAATGAGCAGTTCTTC. This encodes CASSEVLAANNEQFF. This chain links TRBV6-1 with TRBJ2-1, with D possibly TRBD2 on 6 matching bases. The length of the CDR3 is 15 residues. Germline CDR1 reads MNHNS; CDR2 reads SASEGT. V shed 1 base and J shed 5 bases, with 12 bases lying between them.

The CDR3 DNA reads as TGCGCCAGCAGTGAGTCAGGGACCAAAAACATTCAGTACTTC. Translated: CASSESGTKNIQYF. The V call is TRBV10-2, the J call TRBJ2-4, with unresolved D. This CDR3 spans 14 amino acids. Germline CDR1 is WSHSY and CDR2 is SAAADI. Trimming left V 0 bases short and J 2 bases short, with 5 bases between.